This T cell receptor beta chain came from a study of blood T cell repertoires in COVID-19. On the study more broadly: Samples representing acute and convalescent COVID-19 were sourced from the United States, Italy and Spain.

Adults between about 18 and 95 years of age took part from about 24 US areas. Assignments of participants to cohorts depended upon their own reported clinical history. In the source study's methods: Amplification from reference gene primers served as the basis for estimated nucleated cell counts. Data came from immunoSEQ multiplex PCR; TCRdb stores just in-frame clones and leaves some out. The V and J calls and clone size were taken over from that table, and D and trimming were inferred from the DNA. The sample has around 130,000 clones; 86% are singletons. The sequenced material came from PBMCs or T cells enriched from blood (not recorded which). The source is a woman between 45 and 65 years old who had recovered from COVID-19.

In DNA, the CDR3 is TGTGCCAGCAGTTTAGGACAGACTGAAGCTTTCTTT. Translated, it gives CASSLGQTEAFF. The chain recombines TRBV6-5 with TRBJ1-1; a possible D gene is TRBD1 (6 bases). The CDR3 is made up of 12 amino acids. V lost 4 bases, J lost 5 bases, and 8 bases lay in between. Germline values: CDR1 MNHEY, CDR2 SVGAGI.